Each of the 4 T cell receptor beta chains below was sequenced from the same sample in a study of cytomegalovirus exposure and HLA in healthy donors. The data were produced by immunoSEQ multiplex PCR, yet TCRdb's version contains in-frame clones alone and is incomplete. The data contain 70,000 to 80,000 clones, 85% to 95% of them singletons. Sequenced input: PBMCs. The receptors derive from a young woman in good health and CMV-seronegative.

In DNA, the CDR3 is TGCAGCGTTGATCTGCGGGGGTCTTATCTAGATACGCAGTATTTT. Protein: CSVDLRGSYLDTQYF. The chain uses TRBV29-1 and TRBJ2-3; 7 positions agree with TRBD2. Looked up from germline, CDR1 is SQVTM and CDR2 is ANQGSEA. The CDR3 has 15 residues. V trimming: 3 bases; J trimming: 5 bases; junction bases outside the gene matches: 11.

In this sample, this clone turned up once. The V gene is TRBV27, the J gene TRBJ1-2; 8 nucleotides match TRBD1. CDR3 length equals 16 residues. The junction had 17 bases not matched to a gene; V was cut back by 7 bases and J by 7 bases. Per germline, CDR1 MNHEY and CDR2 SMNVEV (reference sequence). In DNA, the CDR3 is TGTGCCAGCACCCTACATCTGACAGGGGCTTTCGGTGGCTACACCTTC. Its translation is CASTLHLTGAFGGYTF.

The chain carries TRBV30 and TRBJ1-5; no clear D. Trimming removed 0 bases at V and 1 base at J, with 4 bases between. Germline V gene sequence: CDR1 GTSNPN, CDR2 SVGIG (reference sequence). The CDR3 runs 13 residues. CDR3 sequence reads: CAWSVSSNQPQHF. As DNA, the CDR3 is TGTGCCTGGAGTGTAAGCAGCAATCAGCCCCAGCATTTT.

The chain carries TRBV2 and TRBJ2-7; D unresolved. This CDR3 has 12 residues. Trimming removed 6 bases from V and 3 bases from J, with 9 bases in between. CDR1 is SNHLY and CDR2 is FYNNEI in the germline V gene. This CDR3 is CASSVLGYEQYF. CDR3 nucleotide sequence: TGTGCCAGCAGCGTCCTAGGCTACGAGCAGTACTTC.